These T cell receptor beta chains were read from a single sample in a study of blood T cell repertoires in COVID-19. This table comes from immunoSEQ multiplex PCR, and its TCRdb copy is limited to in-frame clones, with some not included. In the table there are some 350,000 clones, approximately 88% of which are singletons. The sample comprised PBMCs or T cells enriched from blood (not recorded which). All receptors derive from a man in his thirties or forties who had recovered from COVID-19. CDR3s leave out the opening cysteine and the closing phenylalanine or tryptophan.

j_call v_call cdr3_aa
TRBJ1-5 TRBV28 ASNFRTAKGGNQPQH
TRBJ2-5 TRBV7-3 ASSLGQTQETQY
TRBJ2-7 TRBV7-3 ASSRDSYYEQY
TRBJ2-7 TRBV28 ASSREDRGWFEQY
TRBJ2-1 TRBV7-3 ASSYRGGRNEQF
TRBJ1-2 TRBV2 AGGIGTGYGYT
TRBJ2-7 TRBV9 ASSVGTGAYEQY
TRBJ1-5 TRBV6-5 ASLGQGYQPQH
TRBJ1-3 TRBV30 AWSVLGNTIY
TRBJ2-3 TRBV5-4 ASSGTPTSGGADTQY
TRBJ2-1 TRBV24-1 ATSDPEDRGAYNEQF
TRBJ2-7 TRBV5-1 ASSLGTGNYEQY
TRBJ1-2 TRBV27 ASMTGGSQNYGYT
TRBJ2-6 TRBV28 ASSSPRGGGSGANVLT